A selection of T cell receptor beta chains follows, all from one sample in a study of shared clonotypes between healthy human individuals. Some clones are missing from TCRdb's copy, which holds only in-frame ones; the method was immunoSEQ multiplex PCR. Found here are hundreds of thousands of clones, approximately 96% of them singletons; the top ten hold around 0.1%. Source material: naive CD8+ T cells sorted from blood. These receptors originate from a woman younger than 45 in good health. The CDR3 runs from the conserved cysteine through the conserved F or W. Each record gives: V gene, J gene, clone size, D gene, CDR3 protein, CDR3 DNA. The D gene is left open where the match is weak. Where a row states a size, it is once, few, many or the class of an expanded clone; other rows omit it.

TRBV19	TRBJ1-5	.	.	CASSAGANSPQHF	TGTGCCAGTAGTGCCGGGGCGAACTCCCCCCAGCATTTT
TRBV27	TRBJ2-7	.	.	CASQGLKTESYEQYF	TGTGCCAGCCAGGGACTTAAGACAGAAAGCTACGAGCAGTACTTC
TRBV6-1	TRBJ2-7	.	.	CASSERGTSPYEQYF	TGTGCCAGCAGTGAGAGGGGGACAAGTCCCTACGAGCAGTACTTC
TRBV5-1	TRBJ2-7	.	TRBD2	CASSWAREGHEQYF	TGCGCCAGCAGCTGGGCCCGGGAGGGACACGAGCAGTACTTC
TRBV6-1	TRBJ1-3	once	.	CARAIGRHSGNTIYF	TGTGCCAGAGCTATTGGACGGCATTCTGGAAACACCATATATTTT
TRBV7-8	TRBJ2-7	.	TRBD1	CASSSWDRVYEQYF	TGTGCCAGCAGCTCCTGGGACAGGGTTTACGAGCAGTACTTC
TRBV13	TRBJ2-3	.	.	CASSPETAGYTQYF	TGTGCCAGCAGCCCCGAAACAGCCGGGTATACGCAGTATTTT
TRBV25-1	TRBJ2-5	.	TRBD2	CASSPLVGGLETQYF	TGTGCCAGCAGTCCCCTGGTGGGGGGGTTAGAGACCCAGTACTTC
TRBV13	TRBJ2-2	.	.	CASSFRTGELFF	TGTGCCAGCAGCTTCCGTACCGGGGAGCTGTTTTTT
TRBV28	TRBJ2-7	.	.	CASRSLGSEQYF	TGTGCCAGCAGGTCACTAGGGAGCGAGCAGTACTTC
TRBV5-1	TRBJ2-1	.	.	CASSALTGTREQFF	TGCGCCAGCAGCGCCTTGACCGGGACCAGAGAGCAGTTCTTC